Shown below are 15 T cell receptor beta chains from a single sample sequenced in a study of T cell repertoires in cytomegalovirus infection. TCRdb recomputed calls from the reads with MiXCR, one row per CDR3 protein. Seen here are around 300,000 distinct CDR3 sequences, around 20% observed once, and the top ten hold roughly 20%. What these receptors recognize is not known. The starting material was cultured PBMCs, obtained from culture after CMV antigen stimulation. These receptors all come from a human donor in good health (CMV status not recorded). Some clones in this sample may be carry-over from other donors' samples.

The table lists this clonotype with a few counts. This chain uses TRBV12-3 or TRBV12-4 with TRBJ2-7; TRBD2 is a possible D gene (6 bases). The CDR3 runs to 14 residues. Trimming took 2 bases from V and 5 from J, leaving 13 bases between them. The CDR3 DNA is TGTGCCAGCAGTTTAAATGGGAGGAGGAACGAGCAGTACTTC. Translating gives CASSLNGRRNEQYF.

V gene TRBV7-6 combines with J gene TRBJ2-7, with 8 bases identical to TRBD2. This CDR3 has 15 residues. Germline V gene lookup returns CDR1 SGHVS and CDR2 FNYEAQ. V lost 3 bases and J lost 4; bases outside the gene matches: 8. The CDR3 protein is CASSFISGIRYEQYF. DNA of the CDR3: TGTGCCAGCAGCTTTATTAGCGGGATTCGATACGAGCAGTACTTC.

This clonotype has more than one count but fewer than ten. The V call is TRBV7-2, the J call TRBJ2-5, with D uncertain. Germline V gene data show CDR1 as SGHTA and CDR2 as FQGNSA. V was clipped by 4 bases and J by 5 bases, with 11 bases between them. The CDR3 sequence is 13 residues long. The CDR3 protein is CASSSRFWETQYF. CDR3 nucleotides: TGTGCCAGCAGCTCGCGGTTCTGGGAGACCCAGTACTTC.

V is TRBV7-2 and J is TRBJ2-3; D is unclear. Germline CDR1 and CDR2: SGHTA and FQGNSA. V gave up 4 bases and J gave up 1 base, with 9 bases separating them. This CDR3 comprises 14 residues. The CDR3 DNA is TGTGCCAGCAGCTGGATTTTAGGCACAGATACGCAGTATTTT. It specifies CASSWILGTDTQYF.

The chain couples TRBV9 to TRBJ1-2; no reliable D call. CDR1 and CDR2 from the germline V gene are SGDLS and YYNGEE. Trimming stripped 0 bases from V and 8 bases from J, with 17 bases between. This CDR3 region has 15 residues. CDR3 protein: CASSVGGNYNPGYTF. DNA of the CDR3: TGTGCCAGCAGCGTAGGAGGGAATTATAATCCGGGCTACACCTTC.

This clonotype turned up a few times. The chain combines TRBV25-1 with TRBJ2-1, with D tentatively TRBD1 (6 bases). CDR1 MGHDK and CDR2 SYGVNS come from the germline V gene. The CDR3 has 17 amino acids. The V end was cut by 3 bases, the J end by 4 bases, with 19 bases between. CDR3 region: CASSEGAWGGKYNEQFF. CDR3 DNA sequence: TGTGCCAGCAGTGAGGGGGCTTGGGGCGGAAAATACAATGAGCAGTTCTTC.

This chain links TRBV5-6 with TRBJ2-7; D possibly corresponds to TRBD1 (5 bases). V gave up 2 bases and J gave up 3 bases, with 6 bases separating them. Germline V CDR1 and CDR2: SGHDT, YYEEEE. The CDR3 has 12 residues. CDR3 residues: CASSLQVYEQYF. The CDR3 DNA is TGTGCCAGCAGCTTACAGGTCTACGAGCAGTACTTC.

The chain links TRBV7-2 to TRBJ2-5; no clear D gene. This CDR3 contains 15 residues. Deletions cut 1 base from V and 5 bases from J, with 14 bases between. In germline, CDR1 is SGHTA, CDR2 FQGNSA. The CDR3 region has the DNA TGTGCCAGCAGCTTAGAGTTGGGGATGGGGGAGACCCAGTACTTC. Protein sequence: CASSLELGMGETQYF.

This chain uses TRBV6-2 or TRBV6-3 with TRBJ2-3, with no clear D. Germline-derived CDR1 and CDR2 are MNHEY and SVGEGT. The CDR3 has 14 residues. V shed 6 bases and J shed 2 bases, with 12 bases lying between them. The DNA of the CDR3 is TGTGCCAGCAGGTCCATCTTTTTCACAGATACGCAGTATTTT. Amino acids: CASRSIFFTDTQYF.

This clonotype occurred a few times. The gene calls are TRBV30 and TRBJ2-1; possible D gene TRBD1, 5 bases. V lost 3 bases, J lost 4 bases, and 25 bases lay in between. CDR1 GTSNPN and CDR2 SVGIG come from the germline V gene (reference sequence). The CDR3 contains 18 residues. DNA for the CDR3: TGTGCCTGGAGGGGCCACCCCCTGGTACAGGTTCGATACAATGAGCAGTTCTTC. As protein: CAWRGHPLVQVRYNEQFF.

This clonotype has a single count. The chain links TRBV6-5 to TRBJ2-2; 7 positions agree with TRBD2. V shed 5 bases and J 6 bases; nucleotides not matched to a gene: 9. Germline V gene data show CDR1 as MNHEY and CDR2 as SVGAGI. The CDR3 runs 15 residues. CDR3 DNA: TGTGCCAGCAGTCCCCTCCCTAGCGGACCCGGGGAGCTGTTTTTT. It translates to CASSPLPSGPGELFF.

The chain links TRBV18 to TRBJ1-2; TRBD1 agrees at 9 bases. After removal of 5 bases from V and 8 bases from J, the junction contained 9 bases not matched to a gene. Germline CDR1 and CDR2: KGHSH and LQKENI. The CDR3 length is 14 residues. The chain's CDR3 is CASSSGTGLSGYTF. Here the CDR3 DNA reads TGTGCCAGCTCATCCGGGACAGGGTTATCAGGCTACACCTTC. The whole variable domain, filled in from reference TRBV18 and TRBJ1-2, reads NAGVMQNPRHLVRRRGQEARLRCSPMKGHSHVYWYRQLPEEGLKFMVYLQKENIIDESGMPKERFSAEFPKEGPSILRIQQVVRGDSAAYFCASSSGTGLSGYTFGSGTRLTVV.

This rearrangement joins TRBV6-2 or TRBV6-3 to TRBJ2-3, with 8 nucleotides matching TRBD2. With 3 bases clipped from V and 6 bases from J, the junction kept 11 bases outside the gene matches. Per germline, CDR1 MNHEY and CDR2 SVGEGT. The CDR3 is made up of 16 amino acids. CDR3 residues: CASSYLSGREGDTQYF. As DNA, the CDR3 is TGTGCCAGCAGTTATCTGAGCGGGAGAGAGGGGGATACGCAGTATTTT.

The CDR3 DNA follows: TGCAGTGCTAGGCAAGGGGGGAACCAAGAGACCCAGTACTTC. Translation gives CSARQGGNQETQYF. J is TRBJ2-5 and V is TRBV20-1, with D perhaps assigned TRBD1 or TRBD2 (6 bases each). The V end lost 3 bases, the J end lost 0 bases, and 11 bases lay between the germline ends. This CDR3 is built from 14 residues. The germline gives CDR1 DFQATT, CDR2 SNEGSKA (reference sequence).

This clonotype was found many times. The V and J genes are TRBV7-2 and TRBJ2-4, with D perhaps matching TRBD2 (6 bases). Germline V gene data show CDR1 as SGHTA and CDR2 as FQGNSA. Trimming pared 5 bases from V and 3 bases from J, leaving 23 bases between. The CDR3 covers 18 residues. DNA for the CDR3: TGTGCCAGCAGCAAGGCGATCGGGGGATGGTCGGACAAAAACATTCAGTACTTC. It encodes CASSKAIGGWSDKNIQYF.